The 22 T cell receptor beta chains below all came from one sample that was sequenced in a study of HIV-infected patients and healthy controls. Whole blood was used without fractionation, so all unsorted peripheral T cells were included. Alpha and beta constant-region primers primed reverse transcription of around 500 ng RNA. Alpha and beta chain libraries were made separately by chain-specific third strand synthesis with multiplexing indices. TCRdb redid the calling of the 5' RACE reads with MiXCR, one entry per CDR3 protein. The sample yields around 26,000 distinct CDR3 sequences, 8.5% seen once. The specimen sequenced was blood. The receptors shown here come from an adult in good health.

This clonotype has a count of ten or more. The V and J genes are TRBV29-1 and TRBJ1-4; D remains unclear. Trimming stripped 1 base from V and 8 bases from J, with 5 bases between. Germline V CDR1 and CDR2: SQVTM, ANQGSEA. The CDR3 covers 11 residues. The CDR3 reads CSVEAGEKLFF. The DNA for the CDR3 is TGCAGCGTTGAAGCAGGAGAAAAACTGTTTTTT.

V gene TRBV11-2 combines with J gene TRBJ1-1; D is unresolved. V was pared by 5 bases and J by 1 base, with 14 bases between. The CDR3 covers 15 residues. From germline, CDR1 is SGHAT and CDR2 FQNNGV. The CDR3 nucleotides are TGTGCCAGCAGCCCCCCGGCCACACGGAACACTGAAGCTTTCTTT. Amino acids: CASSPPATRNTEAFF. Combining the CDR3 with reference TRBV11-2 and TRBJ1-1 gives the whole variable domain EAGVAQSPRYKIIEKRQSVAFWCNPISGHATLYWYQQILGQGPKLLIQFQNNGVVDDSQLPKDRFSAERLKGVDSTLKIQPAKLEDSAVYLCASSPPATRNTEAFFGQGTRLTVV.

This clonotype was counted many times. The chain has TRBV12-3 or TRBV12-4 and TRBJ2-7, with D tentatively TRBD1 (6 bases). This CDR3 contains 15 residues. The V gene lost 3 bases and the J gene lost 4 bases, with 16 bases spanning the gap. CDR3 nucleotides: TGTGCCAGCAGTTTCTCAGGTCAGGGGAATTACGAGCAGTACTTC. This sequence encodes CASSFSGQGNYEQYF.

The sample holds many counts of this clonotype. V usage is TRBV6-5 and J usage is TRBJ2-1; no reliable D call. Trimming removed 0 bases at V and 7 bases at J, with 7 bases between. The germline V gene has CDR1 MNHEY and CDR2 SVGAGI. The CDR3 loop spans 13 amino acids. CDR3 loop: CASSYSLWNEQFF. CDR3 nucleotide sequence: TGTGCCAGCAGTTACTCGTTATGGAATGAGCAGTTCTTC.

In its sample, this clonotype ranks as medium-sized. The J gene is TRBJ1-5, the V gene TRBV21-1; the tabulated D call, TRBD1, remains unverified against the DNA. TRBV21-1 is recorded as a pseudogene. There are 15 residues in the CDR3. The CDR3 sequence is CASSLAGELNQPQHF. CDR3 sequence (DNA): TGTGCCAGCAGCCTTGCGGGGGAGCTAAATCAGCCCCAGCATTTT.

This clonotype appeared a few times. The chain employs TRBV5-5 and TRBJ2-7; 7 bases are a match to TRBD1. There are 13 residues in the CDR3. V trimming: 5 bases; J trimming: 6 bases; junction bases outside the gene matches: 8. CDR1 and CDR2 (germline): SGHKS, YYEKEE (reference sequence). The CDR3 DNA reads as TGTGCCAGCAGTCACGACAGGGTCCCCGAGCAGTACTTC. Its protein product is CASSHDRVPEQYF.

This clonotype was observed many times. The rearrangement links TRBV12-3 or TRBV12-4 to TRBJ1-1; D might be TRBD1 (6 bases). The CDR3 loop spans 16 amino acids. V lost 7 bases and J lost 5, with 23 bases in between. CDR3 DNA: TGTGCCAGCACTCAAGGGGGACTTACGGGTGGAACTGAAGCTTTCTTT. This encodes CASTQGGLTGGTEAFF.

CDR3 bases: TGTGCCAGCTCACTCAGGGGTTCTAATGAAAAACTGTTTTTT. This encodes CASSLRGSNEKLFF. The chain couples TRBV18 to TRBJ1-4; D is perhaps TRBD1 (6 bases). The CDR3 runs 14 residues. Germline V lookup: CDR1 KGHSH, CDR2 LQKENI. V lost 4 bases, J lost 3 bases, and 9 bases lay in between.

This clonotype was seen many times. The chain recombines TRBV5-1 with TRBJ2-1; perhaps TRBD1 as D (6 bases). Germline assignment: CDR1 SGHRS and CDR2 YFSETQ. The V gene lost 4 bases and the J gene lost 1 base, with 18 bases spanning the gap. CDR3 length equals 17 residues. The CDR3 nucleotides read TGCGCCAGCAGCCCAACCTCCCGACAGGTATCCTACAATGAGCAGTTCTTC. Its protein is CASSPTSRQVSYNEQFF.

This clonotype has at least ten counts. The chain recombines TRBV5-1 with TRBJ1-4, with D uncertain. The V end was cut by 4 bases, the J end by 2 bases, with 18 bases between. Per the germline V gene, CDR1 is SGHRS and CDR2 is YFSETQ. This CDR3 has 17 residues. The CDR3: CASSRSHVSGTNEKLFF. In DNA, the CDR3 is TGCGCCAGCAGCCGGTCCCACGTATCGGGGACTAATGAAAAACTGTTTTTT.

In this sample, this clonotype turned up a few times. This chain uses TRBV11-2 with TRBJ1-3, with D hard to call. Trimming took off 5 bases at V and 0 bases at J, with 11 bases between the two ends. The CDR3 has 15 amino acids. From germline, CDR1 is SGHAT and CDR2 FQNNGV. CDR3 sequence (DNA): TGTGCCAGCAGCCTCGAAGAAACCTCTGGAAACACCATATATTTT. Translation gives CASSLEETSGNTIYF.

This clonotype has at least ten counts. The V and J genes are TRBV12-3 or TRBV12-4 and TRBJ1-5; no clear D gene. The CDR3 is made up of 13 amino acids. V was cut by 7 bases and J by 4 bases, with 11 bases left in between. The CDR3 DNA follows: TGTGCCAGCACCCAGGACGGGAATCAGCCCCAGCATTTT. Encoded protein: CASTQDGNQPQHF.

Judged by abundance, this clonotype is medium-sized. The CDR3 nucleotides read TGTGCCAGCAGCCTTGACCGTCGCAATCAGCCCCAGCATTTT. It yields the protein CASSLDRRNQPQHF. The V call is TRBV6-5, the J call TRBJ1-5, with D hard to call. This CDR3 is 14 amino acids long. The ends were cut back, 6 bases at V and 2 bases at J, with 11 bases in the middle. CDR1 and CDR2 from the germline V gene are MNHEY and SVGAGI.

This clonotype was found many times. The rearrangement joins TRBV28 to TRBJ1-5; 10 bases line up with TRBD1. The CDR3 extends over 16 amino acids. Trimming cost V 4 bases and J 3 bases; bases outside gene matches: 6. The germline V gene has CDR1 MDHEN and CDR2 SYDVKM. Here the CDR3 reads CASSSRGTGANQPQHF. The CDR3 DNA sequence: TGTGCCAGCAGTTCCCGAGGGACAGGGGCCAATCAGCCCCAGCATTTT.

This clonotype is deemed medium-sized. The CDR3 sequence: CASSANGGPSTGELFF. The CDR3 coding sequence is TGTGCCAGCAGCGCAAACGGGGGGCCTAGCACCGGGGAGCTGTTTTTT. This rearrangement joins TRBV9 to TRBJ2-2, with D maybe TRBD2 (7 bases). V lost 3 bases, J lost 4 bases, and 16 bases lay in between. CDR1 and CDR2 (germline): SGDLS, YYNGEE. This CDR3 comprises 16 residues.

The chain uses TRBV6-5 and TRBJ2-1; 10 bases fit TRBD2. The J segment lost 2 bases and the V segment lost 6 bases, leaving 4 bases of the junction unmatched. Germline CDR1 is MNHEY and CDR2 is SVGAGI. This CDR3 spans 15 amino acids. CDR3 nucleotides: TGTGCCAGCAGGGTGACTAGCGGGCCCTACAATGAGCAGTTCTTC. The encoded protein is CASRVTSGPYNEQFF.

V is TRBV12-3 or TRBV12-4 and J is TRBJ2-5; TRBD1 matches 7 bases. After removal of 7 bases from V and 7 bases from J, the junction contained 12 bases not matched to a gene. CDR3 size: 14 residues. CDR3 DNA sequence: TGTGCCAGCACCTCCCAGGGGGTCGTTGGGACCCAGTACTTC. As protein: CASTSQGVVGTQYF.

This clonotype was observed a few times. The V and J genes are TRBV19 and TRBJ1-1; D uncertain. Per germline, CDR1 LNHDA and CDR2 SQIVND (reference sequence). V was cut by 4 bases and J by 1 base, with 10 bases left in between. The length of the CDR3 is 14 residues. The DNA for the CDR3 is TGTGCCAGTAGTACCATCCGGGCGAACACTGAAGCTTTCTTT. Protein product: CASSTIRANTEAFF.

As DNA, the CDR3 is TGTGCCACCCTACAGGATAACTATGGCTACACCTTC. Its protein is CATLQDNYGYTF. This rearrangement joins TRBV6-5 to TRBJ1-2; a possible D gene is TRBD1 (5 bases). In germline, CDR1 is MNHEY, CDR2 SVGAGI. V lost 10 bases, J lost 1 base, and 10 bases lay in between. This CDR3 is built from 12 residues.

This clonotype has ten or more counts. The chain is built from TRBV9 and TRBJ1-1, with D unresolved. V was trimmed by 0 bases and J by 1 base, leaving 4 bases between them. This CDR3 has 13 amino acids. Germline V lookup: CDR1 SGDLS, CDR2 YYNGEE. The CDR3, as DNA: TGTGCCAGCAGCGTAGAGGAGAACACTGAAGCTTTCTTT. It is translated as CASSVEENTEAFF.

This clonotype was seen repeatedly, ten times or more. The rearrangement links TRBV6-6 to TRBJ1-3; D may be TRBD1 (6 bases). The germline V gene encodes CDR1 MNHNY and CDR2 SVGAGI (reference sequence). V was pared by 6 bases and J by 8 bases, with 17 bases between. The CDR3 has 14 amino acids. The CDR3 here is CASSLGATVDTIYF. CDR3 bases: TGTGCCAGCAGCTTGGGGGCGACCGTCGACACCATATATTTT.

This clonotype was picked up a small number of times. The gene calls are TRBV7-9 and TRBJ1-6; no clear D gene. The V gene lost 5 bases and the J gene lost 0 bases, with 11 bases spanning the gap. Germline-derived CDR1 and CDR2 are SEHNR and FQNEAQ (reference sequence). The CDR3 consists of 16 residues. In nucleotides, the CDR3 is TGTGCCAGCAGCCCCCGGGAGGGCTCCTATAATTCACCCCTCCACTTT. Protein product: CASSPREGSYNSPLHF.